The 20 T cell receptor beta chains in this list originate from one sample, sequenced in a study of cytomegalovirus exposure and HLA in healthy donors (TCRdb year 2017). Library method: the immunoSEQ multiplex PCR assay. For the multiplex PCR, a mixture combining 60 forward primers for TCR Vbeta segments and 13 reverse primers for TCR Jbeta segments was used. TCRdb re-hosts the immuneACCESS table, in-frame sequences only. Its copies lack some clones; in the studies checked, an unresolved V gene accounts for under half of them, and the cause for the rest is not known. This sample has about 120,000 clones in its table, and about three quarters of those were observed once. Clones ranked in the top ten supply roughly 3.3% of the sample. The specimen sequenced was PBMCs. These receptors all stem from a woman in her twenties or thirties in good health and CMV-seropositive.

J is TRBJ1-5 and V is TRBV10-3, with D possibly being TRBD1 (6 bases). This CDR3 has 18 residues. Trimming took off 6 bases at V and 0 bases at J, with 21 bases between the two ends. The germline CDR1 and CDR2 sequences are ENHRY and SYGVKD. The CDR3 protein is CAISPRTEYSYSNQPQHF. The DNA for the CDR3 is TGTGCCATCAGCCCCCGGACAGAATATTCCTATAGCAATCAGCCCCAGCATTTT.

This chain connects TRBV9 to TRBJ2-1; 8 bases fit TRBD1. The CDR3 runs to 16 residues. CDR1 SGDLS and CDR2 YYNGEE come from the germline V gene. The V gene end was trimmed by 4 bases and the J gene end by 0 bases; junction bases not matched to a gene: 6. CDR3 sequence reads: CASSSPGGPSYNEQFF. The CDR3 DNA reads TGTGCCAGCAGCTCGCCAGGGGGCCCCTCCTACAATGAGCAGTTCTTC.

The genes are TRBV7-3 and TRBJ2-3, with TRBD2 identical over 8 bases. CDR3 length: 20 amino acids. Germline assignment: CDR1 SGHTA and CDR2 FQGTGA. The trim removed 5 bases at V and 0 bases at J, leaving 19 bases unmatched. The CDR3 region has the DNA TGTGCCAGCAGCCCACAGGGCATGGGCGGGGGGACCTCTAGCACAGATACGCAGTATTTT. The encoded protein is CASSPQGMGGGTSSTDTQYF.

The chain is built from TRBV7-9 and TRBJ1-4, with TRBD1 matching over 7 bases. CDR1 is SEHNR, CDR2 FQNEAQ, per germline (reference sequence). The J segment lost 6 bases and the V segment lost 5 bases, leaving 12 bases of the junction unmatched. The CDR3 runs 16 residues. This chain's CDR3 is CASSRYRDSSHEKLFF. CDR3 bases: TGTGCCAGCAGCCGATACCGGGACAGCTCTCATGAAAAACTGTTTTTT.

This clone was counted between two and nine times. The J gene is TRBJ2-3, the V gene TRBV6-6, with D possibly matching TRBD2 (5 bases). CDR3 size: 14 residues. With 7 bases removed from V and 0 bases from J, the gap between germline ends came to 11 bases. Germline assignment: CDR1 MNHNY and CDR2 SVGAGI (reference sequence). CDR3 coding DNA: TGTGCCAGCAATATCCGCGGGAGCACAGATACGCAGTATTTT. Protein sequence: CASNIRGSTDTQYF.

The chain is built from TRBV14 and TRBJ1-1; D not resolved. The CDR3 runs to 15 residues. CDR1 is SGHDN, CDR2 FVKESK, per germline. V dropped 0 bases and J dropped 0 bases, with 8 bases sitting between them. The DNA of the CDR3 is TGTGCCAGCAGCCAAGAGCCGGAGCTGAACACTGAAGCTTTCTTT. The encoded protein is CASSQEPELNTEAFF.

The rearrangement uses TRBV15 and TRBJ2-7; 9 bases are a match to TRBD1. Trimming cost V 3 bases and J 4 bases; bases outside gene matches: 10. This CDR3 region has 16 residues. Per the germline V gene, CDR1 is LNHNV and CDR2 is YYDKDF (reference sequence). CDR3 protein: CATSRDRGQGGYEQYF. DNA of the CDR3: TGTGCCACCAGCAGGGACCGGGGACAGGGAGGTTACGAGCAGTACTTC.

The V gene is TRBV7-2, the J gene TRBJ1-1, with D uncertain. V was pared by 5 bases and J by 5 bases, with 9 bases between. The CDR3 is 12 amino acids. Germline lookup yields CDR1 SGHTA and CDR2 FQGNSA. The CDR3 region has the DNA TGTGCCAGCAGCATCCGGGAGACTGAAGCTTTCTTT. This encodes CASSIRETEAFF.

CDR3 in amino acids: CASSEYPRGGELFF. The CDR3, as DNA: TGTGCCAGCAGTGAATACCCTCGGGGCGGGGAGCTGTTTTTT. The chain couples TRBV2 to TRBJ2-2; a weak D match, TRBD2 (5 bases). The V and J ends lost 2 bases and 7 bases respectively, with 11 bases between them. Germline V gene data show CDR1 as SNHLY and CDR2 as FYNNEI. This CDR3 is 14 amino acids long.

This CDR3 is CASSPWTGVYGYTF. The CDR3 DNA sequence: TGTGCCAGCAGCCCCTGGACAGGCGTCTATGGCTACACCTTC. The rearrangement joins TRBV6-5 to TRBJ1-2; 7 bases align to TRBD1. V shed 6 bases and J 4 bases; nucleotides not matched to a gene: 8. The CDR3 is made up of 14 amino acids. Germline lookup yields CDR1 MNHEY and CDR2 SVGAGI.

A note on this clone: The same CDR3 arises from other DNA sequences in this sample as well. The chain carries TRBV5-4 and TRBJ1-1; tentative D call: TRBD1 (6 bases). This CDR3 is 15 amino acids long. Germline V gene sequence: CDR1 SGHNT, CDR2 YYREEE (reference sequence). Between the trimmed V and J ends, which lost 0 bases and 0 bases, there was a span of 9 bases. The CDR3: CASSLGQGMNTEAFF. CDR3 DNA: TGTGCCAGCAGCTTGGGGCAGGGGATGAACACTGAAGCTTTCTTT.

The rearrangement joins TRBV19 to TRBJ2-2, with D possibly matching TRBD1 (5 bases). The V end lost 5 bases, the J end lost 1 base, and 11 bases lay between the germline ends. CDR3 length: 15 residues. Germline-derived CDR1 and CDR2 are LNHDA and SQIVND (reference sequence). The CDR3: CASSVRTRNTGELFF. The CDR3 nucleotides are TGTGCCAGTAGTGTACGGACACGGAACACCGGGGAGCTGTTTTTT.

The genes are TRBV29-1 and TRBJ1-2; no reliable D call. Germline CDR1 reads SQVTM; CDR2 reads ANQGSEA. The CDR3 has 12 amino acids. The germline V and J ends were trimmed by 3 bases and 4 bases, with 9 bases remaining between them. CDR3 protein: CSVDSYSYGYTF. CDR3 DNA: TGCAGCGTTGATTCCTACAGCTATGGCTACACCTTC. The full variable domain, with the rest looked up from reference TRBV29-1 and TRBJ1-2, is SAVISQKPSRDICQRGTSLTIQCQVDSQVTMMFWYRQQPGQSLTLIATANQGSEATYESGFVIDKFPISRPNLTFSTLTVSNMSPEDSSIYLCSVDSYSYGYTFGSGTRLTVV.

V gene TRBV13 combines with J gene TRBJ2-5; D is perhaps TRBD2 (5 bases). The V gene's germline CDR1 is PRHDT and CDR2 FYEKMQ (reference sequence). The CDR3 contains 14 residues. V lost 4 bases and J lost 4, with 13 bases in between. CDR3 nucleotides: TGTGCCAGCAGCTGGAGCGGCCTTCCAGAGACCCAGTACTTC. Amino acid sequence: CASSWSGLPETQYF.

This clone was picked up a small number of times. The junction shows a germline mismatch at one end, possibly a read error. The V gene is TRBV7-9, the J gene TRBJ2-3, with D perhaps TRBD2 (6 bases). The CDR3 is made up of 16 amino acids. The germline V gene has CDR1 SEHNR and CDR2 FQNEAQ (reference sequence). The CDR3 sequence: CSSSLGGFTGGDTQYF. CDR3 nucleotides: TGTTCCAGCAGCTTAGGAGGTTTCACCGGAGGGGATACGCAGTATTTT.

The rearrangement uses TRBV4-1 and TRBJ1-5, with TRBD1 identical over 8 bases. The junction had 8 bases not matched to a gene; V was cut back by 3 bases and J by 7 bases. The CDR3 length is 15 residues. The germline gives CDR1 MGHRA, CDR2 YSYEKL. CDR3 nucleotide sequence: TGCGCCAGCAGCCAGACAGGGGTGGCGAGCCAGCCCCAGCATTTT. Its protein product is CASSQTGVASQPQHF.

This rearrangement joins TRBV28 to TRBJ2-5; 9 bases match TRBD2. Per the germline V gene, CDR1 is MDHEN and CDR2 is SYDVKM. J was trimmed by 7 bases and V by 2 bases; bases with no gene match: 5. The CDR3 loop spans 14 amino acids. CDR3 in amino acids: CASSLAGGPGTQYF. CDR3 DNA sequence: TGTGCCAGCAGTTTAGCGGGGGGGCCCGGGACCCAGTACTTC. Filled out from reference TRBV28 and TRBJ2-5, the complete variable domain reads DVKVTQSSRYLVKRTGEKVFLECVQDMDHENMFWYRQDPGLGLRLIYFSYDVKMKEKGDIPEGYSVSREKKERFSLILESASTNQTSMYLCASSLAGGPGTQYFGPGTRLLVL.

The rearrangement uses TRBV5-1 and TRBJ2-4, with 11 bases lining up with TRBD1. The V gene end was trimmed by 4 bases and the J gene end by 5 bases; junction bases not matched to a gene: 8. The CDR3 loop spans 16 amino acids. The germline CDR1 and CDR2 sequences are SGHRS and YFSETQ. The DNA of the CDR3 is TGCGCCAGCAGCCTCGGACAGGGGGCGCGGCAAAACATTCAGTACTTC. Translating gives CASSLGQGARQNIQYF.

The chain joins TRBV5-6 to TRBJ2-3; the D gene is possibly TRBD2 (5 bases). Trimming took 2 bases from V and 0 from J, leaving 10 bases between them. The CDR3 is 15 residues long. Germline CDR1 SGHDT, CDR2 YYEEEE. The CDR3 DNA is TGTGCCAGCAGCTTCGGCGGGCGTAGCACAGATACGCAGTATTTT. Translated: CASSFGGRSTDTQYF.

The J gene is TRBJ1-6, the V gene TRBV27, with D uncertain. Germline V gives CDR1 MNHEY, CDR2 SMNVEV (reference sequence). The CDR3 sequence is 13 residues long. Trimming removed 3 bases from V and 14 bases from J, with 14 bases in between. CDR3 region: CASSLDAGWALHF. The CDR3 DNA is TGTGCCAGCAGTTTGGACGCGGGTTGGGCCCTCCACTTT.